This TCR beta chain was recovered during a study of T cells after yellow fever vaccination. The table lists this clonotype with many counts. The germline CDR1 and CDR2 sequences are SEHNR and FQNEAQ (reference sequence). The CDR3 totals 16 residues. Trimming shortened V by 5 bases and J by 3 bases, and 19 bases separated the two germline ends. TCRdb analysed the 5' RACE reads with MiXCR anew, one entry per CDR3 protein. This table has some 350,000 distinct CDR3 sequences, 6.2% appearing once. The source material was PBMCs, sampled 5 days after the yellow fever booster vaccination. This chain connects TRBV7-9 to TRBJ1-1; a weak D match, TRBD1 (5 bases). The TCR was taken from a man aged 25 to 40 who received the YFV17D yellow fever vaccine. The CDR3 coding sequence is TGTGCCAGCAGCCCCAAACCCCGGGACTCTTACACTGAAGCTTTCTTT. Its translation: CASSPKPRDSYTEAFF. Combining the CDR3 with reference TRBV7-9 and TRBJ1-1 gives the whole variable domain DTGVSQNPRHKITKRGQNVTFRCDPISEHNRLYWYRQTLGQGPEFLTYFQNEAQLEKSRLLSDRFSAERPKGSFSTLEIQRTEQGDSAMYLCASSPKPRDSYTEAFFGQGTRLTVV.